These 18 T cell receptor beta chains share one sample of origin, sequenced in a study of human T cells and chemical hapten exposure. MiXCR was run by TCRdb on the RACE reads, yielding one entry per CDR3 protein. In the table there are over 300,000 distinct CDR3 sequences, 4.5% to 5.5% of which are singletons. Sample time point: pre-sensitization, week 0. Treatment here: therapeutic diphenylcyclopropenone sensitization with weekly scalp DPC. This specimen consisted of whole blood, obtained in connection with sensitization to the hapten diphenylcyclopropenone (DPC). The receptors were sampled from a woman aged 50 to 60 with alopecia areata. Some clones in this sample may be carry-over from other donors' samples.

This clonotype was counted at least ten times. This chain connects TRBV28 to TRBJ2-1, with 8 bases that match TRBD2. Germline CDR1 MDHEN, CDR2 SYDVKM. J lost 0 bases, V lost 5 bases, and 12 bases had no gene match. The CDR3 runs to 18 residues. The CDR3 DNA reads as TGTGCCAGCAGTACCGCATTCGTGAGCGGGAGCTCCTACAATGAGCAGTTCTTC. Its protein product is CASSTAFVSGSSYNEQFF.

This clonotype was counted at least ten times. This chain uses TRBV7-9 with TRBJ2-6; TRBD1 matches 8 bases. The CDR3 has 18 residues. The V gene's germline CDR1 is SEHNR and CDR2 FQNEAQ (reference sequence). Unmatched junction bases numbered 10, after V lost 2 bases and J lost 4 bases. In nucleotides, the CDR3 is TGTGCCAGCAGCTTAACCCGAGACAGGGGAAACGGGGCCAACGTCCTGACTTTC. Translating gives CASSLTRDRGNGANVLTF.

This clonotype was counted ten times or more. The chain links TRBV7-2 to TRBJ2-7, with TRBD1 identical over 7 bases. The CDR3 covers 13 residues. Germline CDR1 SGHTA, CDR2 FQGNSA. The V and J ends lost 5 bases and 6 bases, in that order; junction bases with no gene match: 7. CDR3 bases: TGTGCCAGCAGCCCGGGACAGCCCCGCGAGCAGTACTTC. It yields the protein CASSPGQPREQYF.

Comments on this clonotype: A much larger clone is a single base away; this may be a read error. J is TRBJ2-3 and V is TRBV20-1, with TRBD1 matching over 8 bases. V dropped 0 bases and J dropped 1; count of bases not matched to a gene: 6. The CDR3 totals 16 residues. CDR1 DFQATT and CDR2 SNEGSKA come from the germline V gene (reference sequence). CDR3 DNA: TGCAGTGCTAGAGAGCCAACAGGGGGTTGCACAGATACGCAGTATTTT. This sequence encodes CSAREPTGGCTDTQYF.

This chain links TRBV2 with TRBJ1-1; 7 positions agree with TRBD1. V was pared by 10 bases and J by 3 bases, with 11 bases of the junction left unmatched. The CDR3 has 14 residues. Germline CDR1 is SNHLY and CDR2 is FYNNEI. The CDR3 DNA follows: TGTGCCATCCAAAAACGAACAGGGGACACTGAAGCTTTCTTT. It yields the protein CAIQKRTGDTEAFF.

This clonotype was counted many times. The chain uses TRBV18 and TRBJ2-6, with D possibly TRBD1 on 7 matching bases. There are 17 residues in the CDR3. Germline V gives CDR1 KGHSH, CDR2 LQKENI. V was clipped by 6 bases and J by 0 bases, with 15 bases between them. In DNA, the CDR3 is TGTGCCAGCTCGCGGGGACAGCAGAGCTCTGGGGCCAACGTCCTGACTTTC. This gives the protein CASSRGQQSSGANVLTF.

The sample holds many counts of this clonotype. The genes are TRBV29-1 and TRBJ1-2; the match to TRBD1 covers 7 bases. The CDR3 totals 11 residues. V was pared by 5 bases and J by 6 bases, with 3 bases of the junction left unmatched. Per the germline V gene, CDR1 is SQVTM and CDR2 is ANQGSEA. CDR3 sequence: CSVSTGNGYTF. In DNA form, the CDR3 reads TGCAGCGTTTCGACAGGGAATGGCTACACCTTC.

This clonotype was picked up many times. This CDR3 is CSARQAGVADTQYF. In DNA form, the CDR3 reads TGCAGTGCTAGGCAAGCGGGGGTTGCGGATACGCAGTATTTT. The V gene is TRBV20-1, the J gene TRBJ2-3; 8 nucleotides align to TRBD2. Germline V CDR1 and CDR2: DFQATT, SNEGSKA (reference sequence). This CDR3 has 14 residues. V lost 3 bases to trimming and J lost 6 bases; unmatched junction nucleotides: 8.

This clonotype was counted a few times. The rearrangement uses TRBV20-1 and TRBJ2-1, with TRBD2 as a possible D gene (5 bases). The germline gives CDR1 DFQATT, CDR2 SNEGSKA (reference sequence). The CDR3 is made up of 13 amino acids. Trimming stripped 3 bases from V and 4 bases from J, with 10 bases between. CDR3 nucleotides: TGCAGTGCTAGGGGTAGCGCTTACAATGAGCAGTTCTTC. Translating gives CSARGSAYNEQFF.

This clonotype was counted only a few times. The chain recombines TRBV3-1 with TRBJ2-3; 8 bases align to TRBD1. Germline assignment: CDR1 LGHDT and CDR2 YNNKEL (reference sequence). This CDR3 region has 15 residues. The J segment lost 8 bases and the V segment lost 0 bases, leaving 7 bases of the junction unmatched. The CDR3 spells CASSQDQQGGGTQYF. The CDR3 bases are TGTGCCAGCAGCCAAGATCAACAGGGGGGCGGTACGCAGTATTTT.

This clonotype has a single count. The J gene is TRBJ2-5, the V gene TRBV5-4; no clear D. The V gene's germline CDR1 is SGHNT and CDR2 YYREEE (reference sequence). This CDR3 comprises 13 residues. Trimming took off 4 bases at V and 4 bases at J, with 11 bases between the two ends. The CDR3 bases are TGTGCCAGCAGCCAGCCCCCTGGAGAGACCCAGTACTTC. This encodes CASSQPPGETQYF.

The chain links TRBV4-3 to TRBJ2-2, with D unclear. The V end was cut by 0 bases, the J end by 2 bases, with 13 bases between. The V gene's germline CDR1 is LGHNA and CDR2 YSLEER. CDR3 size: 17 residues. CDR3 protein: CASSQDWAVANTGELFF. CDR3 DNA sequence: TGCGCCAGCAGCCAAGATTGGGCAGTAGCAAACACCGGGGAGCTGTTTTTT.

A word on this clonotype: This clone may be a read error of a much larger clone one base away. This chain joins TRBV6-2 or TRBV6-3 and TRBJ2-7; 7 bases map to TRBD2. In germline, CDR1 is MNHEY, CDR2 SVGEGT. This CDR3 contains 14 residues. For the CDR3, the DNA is TGTGCCAGCAGCCTCGGACTAGACTACTACGCGCAGTACTTC. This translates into CASSLGLDYYAQYF.

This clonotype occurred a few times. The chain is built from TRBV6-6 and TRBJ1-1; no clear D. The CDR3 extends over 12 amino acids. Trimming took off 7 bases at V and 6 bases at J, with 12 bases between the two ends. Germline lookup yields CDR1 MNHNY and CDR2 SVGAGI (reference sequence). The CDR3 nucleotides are TGTGCCAGCACCAGTACCGCCGCTGAAGCTTTCTTT. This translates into CASTSTAAEAFF.

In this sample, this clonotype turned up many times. The DNA of the CDR3 is TGTGCCAGCAGTTTGGGGCTCGGCAGATCTGGAAACACCATATATTTT. This translates into CASSLGLGRSGNTIYF. The gene calls are TRBV28 and TRBJ1-3; D may be TRBD1 (5 bases). The ends were cut back, 3 bases at V and 1 base at J, with 13 bases in the middle. The CDR3 consists of 16 residues. Germline assignment: CDR1 MDHEN and CDR2 SYDVKM.

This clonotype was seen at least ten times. CDR3 in amino acids: CASSLASVFMNTEAFF. The DNA of the CDR3 is TGTGCCAGCAGCTTAGCGTCGGTCTTCATGAACACTGAAGCTTTCTTT. The chain links TRBV11-2 to TRBJ1-1; D call uncertain. The V and J ends lost 1 base and 0 bases respectively, with 12 bases between them. Germline CDR1 is SGHAT and CDR2 is FQNNGV. The CDR3 has 16 residues.

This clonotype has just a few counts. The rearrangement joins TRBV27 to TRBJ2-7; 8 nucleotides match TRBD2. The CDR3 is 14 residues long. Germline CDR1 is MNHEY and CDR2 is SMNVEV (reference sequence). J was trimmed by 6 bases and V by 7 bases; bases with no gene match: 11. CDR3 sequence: CASTVGGGLREQYF. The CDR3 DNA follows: TGTGCCAGCACCGTCGGCGGGGGGTTGCGCGAGCAGTACTTC.

The CDR3 DNA is TGTGCCAGCAGCTCATTCATTGAAACTGAAGCTTTCTTT. Its translation is CASSSFIETEAFF. The chain uses TRBV7-2 and TRBJ1-1, with D unclear. Trimming removed 4 bases from V and 5 bases from J, with 11 bases in between. Germline-derived CDR1 and CDR2 are SGHTA and FQGNSA. The CDR3 is 13 amino acids.